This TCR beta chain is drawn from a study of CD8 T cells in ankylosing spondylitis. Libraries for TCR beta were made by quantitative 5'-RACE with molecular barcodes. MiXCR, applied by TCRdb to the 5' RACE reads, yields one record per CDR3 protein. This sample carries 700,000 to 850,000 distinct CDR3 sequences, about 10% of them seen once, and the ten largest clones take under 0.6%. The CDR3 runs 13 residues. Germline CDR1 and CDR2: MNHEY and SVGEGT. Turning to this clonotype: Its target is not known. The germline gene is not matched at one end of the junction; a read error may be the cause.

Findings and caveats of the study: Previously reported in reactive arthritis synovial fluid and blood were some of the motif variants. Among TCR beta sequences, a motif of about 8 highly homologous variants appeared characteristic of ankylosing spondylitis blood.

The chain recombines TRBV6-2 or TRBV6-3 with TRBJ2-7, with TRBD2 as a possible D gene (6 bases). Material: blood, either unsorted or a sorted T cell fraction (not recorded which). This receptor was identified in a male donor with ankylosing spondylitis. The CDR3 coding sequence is TGTGCCAGCAGGCCCTATACGGGACTTACGGAGAACTTC. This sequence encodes CASRPYTGLTENF.